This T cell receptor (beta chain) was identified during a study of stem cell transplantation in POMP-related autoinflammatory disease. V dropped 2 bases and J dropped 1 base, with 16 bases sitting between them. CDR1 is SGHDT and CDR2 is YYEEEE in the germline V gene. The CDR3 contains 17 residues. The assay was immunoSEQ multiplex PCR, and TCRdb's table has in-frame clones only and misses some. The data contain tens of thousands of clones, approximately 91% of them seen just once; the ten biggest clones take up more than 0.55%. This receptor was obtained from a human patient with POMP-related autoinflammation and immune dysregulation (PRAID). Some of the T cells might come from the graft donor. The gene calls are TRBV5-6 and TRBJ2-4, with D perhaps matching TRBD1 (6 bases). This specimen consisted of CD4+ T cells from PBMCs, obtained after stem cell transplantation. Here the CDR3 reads CASSFRQDRLAKNIQYF. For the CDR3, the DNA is TGTGCCAGCAGCTTCCGACAGGACCGCCTGGCCAAAAACATTCAGTACTTC. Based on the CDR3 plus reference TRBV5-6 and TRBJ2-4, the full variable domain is DAGVTQSPTHLIKTRGQQVTLRCSPKSGHDTVSWYQQALGQGPQFIFQYYEEEERQRGNFPDRFSGHQFPNYSSELNVNALLLGDSALYLCASSFRQDRLAKNIQYFGAGTRLSVL.